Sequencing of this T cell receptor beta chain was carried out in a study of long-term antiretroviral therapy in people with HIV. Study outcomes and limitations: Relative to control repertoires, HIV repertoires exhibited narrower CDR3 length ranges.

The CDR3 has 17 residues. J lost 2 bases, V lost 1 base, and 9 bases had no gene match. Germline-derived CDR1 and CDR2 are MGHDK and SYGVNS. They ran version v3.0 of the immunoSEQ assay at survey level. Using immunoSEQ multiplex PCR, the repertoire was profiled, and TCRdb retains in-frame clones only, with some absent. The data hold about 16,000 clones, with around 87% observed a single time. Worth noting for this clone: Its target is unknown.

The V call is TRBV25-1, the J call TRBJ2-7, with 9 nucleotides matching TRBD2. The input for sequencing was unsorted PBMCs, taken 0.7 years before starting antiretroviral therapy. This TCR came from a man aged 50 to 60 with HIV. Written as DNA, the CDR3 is TGTGCCAGCAGTGAATCGTTCGCTAGCGGGATGACCTACGAGCAGTACTTC. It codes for CASSESFASGMTYEQYF.